This paragraph reports one T cell receptor (beta chain). Its antigen is undetermined. This CDR3 is built from 14 residues. Germline lookup yields CDR1 SGHVS and CDR2 FQNEAQ. V dropped 2 bases and J dropped 3 bases, with 11 bases sitting between them. This sample was taken from a study of radiotherapy plus CTLA-4 blockade in lung cancer. TCRdb keeps only in-frame clones here, not all; method: immunoSEQ multiplex PCR. The sample carries 75,000 to 100,000 clones, almost 90% recorded once. Study-wide results and caveats: Increased serum interferon-beta after radiation also reportedly predicted response strongly.

Sequenced material: peripheral blood, taken from a patient treated with radiotherapy plus ipilimumab. This clonotype was obtained from a human donor with non-small cell lung cancer that progressed on radiotherapy plus ipilimumab. The rearrangement joins TRBV7-8 to TRBJ2-7; no reliable D call. The CDR3 loop is CASSLRVQLYEQYF. CDR3 in DNA: TGTGCCAGCAGCTTACGGGTCCAACTCTACGAGCAGTACTTC.